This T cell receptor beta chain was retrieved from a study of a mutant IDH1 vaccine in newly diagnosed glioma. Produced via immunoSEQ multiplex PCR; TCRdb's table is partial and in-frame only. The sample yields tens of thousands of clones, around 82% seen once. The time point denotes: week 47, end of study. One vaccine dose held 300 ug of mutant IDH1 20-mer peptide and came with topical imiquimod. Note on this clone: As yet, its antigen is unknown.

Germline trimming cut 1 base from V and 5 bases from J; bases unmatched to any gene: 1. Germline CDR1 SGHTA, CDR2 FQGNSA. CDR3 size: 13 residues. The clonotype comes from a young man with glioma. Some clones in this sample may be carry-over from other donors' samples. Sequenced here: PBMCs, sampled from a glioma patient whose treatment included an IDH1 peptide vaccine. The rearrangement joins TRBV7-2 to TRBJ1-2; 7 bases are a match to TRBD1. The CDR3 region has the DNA TGTGCCAGCAGCTTAGGACAGGGTTATGGCTACACCTTC. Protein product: CASSLGQGYGYTF.